A selection of T cell receptor beta chains follows, all from one sample in a study of radiation and T cells in renal cell carcinoma. Repertoires were generated with immunoSEQ multiplex PCR, while TCRdb's copy carries only in-frame clones and drops some. The table records approximately 110,000 clones, around 80% of them present only once. Source: blood, taken from a patient whose treatment included radiotherapy and nephrectomy. These receptors were collected from a woman aged 60-75 years with renal cell carcinoma. Both conserved end residues are part of each CDR3. Each record gives: J gene, clone size, D gene, V gene, CDR3 protein, CDR3 DNA. A D gene is named only where the DNA matches it firmly. Expanded clones are given a class, and other clones once, few, many or no size at all.

>TRBJ1-1|.|.|TRBV7-3
CASSIGVYAEAFF
TGTGCCAGCAGCATAGGAGTCTACGCGGAAGCTTTCTTT
>TRBJ2-7|.|.|TRBV27
CASRLAHEQYF
TGTGCCAGCAGACTAGCCCACGAGCAGTACTTC
>TRBJ1-1|.|.|TRBV2
CASRIAAGENTEAFF
TGTGCCAGCAGAATAGCTGCAGGGGAGAACACTGAAGCTTTCTTT
>TRBJ1-2|.|.|TRBV7-8
CASSLTANYGYTF
TGTGCCAGCAGCTTAACAGCGAACTATGGCTACACCTTC
>TRBJ2-5|.|.|TRBV19
CASSTSTRAETQYF
TGTGCCAGTAGTACCTCCACCAGAGCAGAGACCCAGTACTTC
>TRBJ2-1|.|.|TRBV4-1
CASSQDALSSYNEQFF
TGCGCCAGCAGCCAAGATGCTTTGAGCTCCTACAATGAGCAGTTCTTC
>TRBJ1-1|.|TRBD1|TRBV27
CASSLQGAATEAFF
TGTGCCAGCAGTTTACAGGGGGCGGCCACTGAAGCTTTCTTT
>TRBJ1-1|.|.|TRBV27
CASSFWDGENTEAFF
TGTGCCAGCAGTTTTTGGGACGGGGAGAACACTGAAGCTTTCTTT
>TRBJ1-4|few|TRBD1|TRBV4-1
CASRHPTGGRDEKLFF
TGCGCCAGCAGACACCCCACAGGGGGCCGGGACGAAAAACTGTTTTTT
>TRBJ2-4|.|.|TRBV11-1
CASSSTGRTKNIQYF
TGTGCCAGCAGCTCCACCGGACGGACCAAAAACATTCAGTACTTC
>TRBJ2-5|.|TRBD1|TRBV7-2
CASPPRQGVQETQYF
TGTGCCAGCCCCCCGCGGCAGGGGGTCCAAGAGACCCAGTACTTC
>TRBJ1-1|.|TRBD1|TRBV11-2
CASSPQGQMNTEAFF
TGTGCCAGCAGCCCACAGGGACAGATGAACACTGAAGCTTTCTTT
>TRBJ1-4|.|.|TRBV15
CATSRGPGEEKLFF
TGTGCCACCAGCAGAGGCCCAGGCGAGGAAAAACTGTTTTTT
>TRBJ1-2|.|.|TRBV2
CASAGGANYGYTF
TGTGCCAGCGCGGGCGGAGCTAACTATGGCTACACCTTC
>TRBJ1-4|.|.|TRBV28
CASSLTVANEKLFF
TGTGCCAGCAGTCTGACAGTGGCTAATGAAAAACTGTTTTTT
>TRBJ1-3|.|.|TRBV5-6
CASSLSGNTIYF
TGTGCCAGCAGCCTCTCTGGAAACACCATATATTTT
>TRBJ1-5|.|TRBD1|TRBV2
CASSEGGGVNQPQHF
TGTGCCAGCAGTGAAGGAGGGGGCGTCAATCAGCCCCAGCATTTT
>TRBJ2-7|many|.|TRBV5-5
CASSLVRVSYEQYF
TGTGCCAGCAGCTTGGTGCGGGTCTCCTACGAGCAGTACTTC
>TRBJ1-1|.|TRBD1|TRBV14
CASSQDHGTVNTEAFF
TGTGCCAGCAGCCAAGACCACGGGACAGTGAACACTGAAGCTTTCTTT
>TRBJ1-4|.|.|TRBV5-5
CASSLRRSQPNEKLFF
TGTGCCAGCAGCTTGAGACGCAGCCAGCCAAATGAAAAACTGTTTTTT
>TRBJ1-2|.|TRBD1|TRBV4-1
CASAIEPGTGIGYTF
TGCGCCAGCGCTATTGAACCCGGGACAGGGATTGGCTACACCTTC
>TRBJ1-1|.|TRBD1|TRBV27
CASSPRTGGWATEAFF
TGTGCCAGCAGTCCCCGGACAGGGGGCTGGGCCACTGAAGCTTTCTTT